The rows below give T cell receptor beta chains drawn from one sample of a study of blood T cell repertoires in COVID-19. The table came from immunoSEQ multiplex PCR; TCRdb's copy has only in-frame clones and leaves some out. The profile shows 90,000 or so clones, about two thirds of them singletons. Sequenced material: peripheral blood. The receptor source for this set is a woman older than 75 with acute or convalescent COVID-19. Each CDR3 is given with its conserved first and last residue. Each record gives: J gene, D gene, clone size, V gene, CDR3 DNA, CDR3 protein. A D gene is named only where the DNA matches it firmly. Rows may omit the clone size; those that give it use once, few, many or a size class.

TRBJ2-3 | TRBD2 | - | TRBV7-9 | TGTGCCAGCAGCTCCCTAGCGGGGGGCGTCACAGATACGCAGTATTTT | CASSSLAGGVTDTQYF
TRBJ2-5 | - | once | TRBV7-2 | TGTGCCAGCAGCTTTGCGGGGACCTACCAAGAGACCCAGTACTTC | CASSFAGTYQETQYF
TRBJ1-6 | - | - | TRBV3-1/TRBV3-2 | TGTGCCAGCAGCTCCTCGGTGGGAGGGGATTTTGGGTCACCCCTCCACTTT | CASSSSVGGDFGSPLHF
TRBJ1-6 | TRBD1 | - | TRBV15 | TGTGCCACCAGCTCACAGGGGGCGGAATCACCCCTCCACTTT | CATSSQGAESPLHF
TRBJ1-1 | - | - | TRBV9 | TGTGCCAGCAGCCCAACGACAGGACCGAACACTGAAGCTTTCTTT | CASSPTTGPNTEAFF
TRBJ1-5 | TRBD1 | - | TRBV6-5 | TGTGCCAGCAGCCGGGACAGGGATCAGCCCCAGCATTTT | CASSRDRDQPQHF
TRBJ2-3 | TRBD2 | many | TRBV7-6 | TGTGCCAGCAGCTTATCGGGACTAGCGGGGAGCACAGATACGCAGTATTTT | CASSLSGLAGSTDTQYF
TRBJ1-3 | - | - | TRBV7-9 | TGTGCCAGCAGCCCAAGTGGAGACTCTGGAAACACCATATATTTT | CASSPSGDSGNTIYF
TRBJ2-2 | - | many | TRBV28 | TGTGCCAGCAGTCCTCCGACAGGACTCACCGGGGAGCTGTTTTTT | CASSPPTGLTGELFF
TRBJ2-2 | TRBD2 | few | TRBV3-1/TRBV3-2 | TGTGCCAGCAGCCACCAGGGACTATCGAACACCGGGGAGCTGTTTTTT | CASSHQGLSNTGELFF
TRBJ1-1 | TRBD1 | - | TRBV4-1 | TGCGCCAGCAGCCAAGCCGTAGGGGGCCTGGGGAACACTGAAGCTTTCTTT | CASSQAVGGLGNTEAFF
TRBJ2-4 | - | - | TRBV6-2/TRBV6-3 | TGTGCCAGCAGTTGGGGGGACAGACAAGAGGACATTCAGTACTTC | CASSWGDRQEDIQYF
TRBJ1-2 | TRBD1 | few | TRBV2 | TGTGCCAGCAGTGTCGGGACAGGGAACTATGGCTACACCTTC | CASSVGTGNYGYTF
TRBJ2-5 | - | - | TRBV6-5 | TGTGCCAGCAGTTACTCGATACAGCGGAAAGAGACCCAGTACTTC | CASSYSIQRKETQYF
TRBJ2-5 | TRBD2 | - | TRBV10-3 | TGTGCCATCAGTGATGATGGGGGACTAGCGGGGGGGCAAGAGACCCAGTACTTC | CAISDDGGLAGGQETQYF
TRBJ2-7 | - | - | TRBV6-5 | TGTGCCAGCAGTTTTGAGGGGGGGTCCTACGAGCAGTACTTC | CASSFEGGSYEQYF
TRBJ2-1 | TRBD2 | - | TRBV10-2 | TGCGCCAGCAGTGAGAAGCGGGGGGGCGAGCATGAGCAGTTCTTC | CASSEKRGGEHEQFF
TRBJ1-1 | - | - | TRBV30 | TGTGCCTGGAGTAAACAGGCGGCCTTGAACACTGAAGCTTTCTTT | CAWSKQAALNTEAFF
TRBJ1-4 | - | - | TRBV20-1 | TGCAGTGCTAGTCGGGGGGCAACTAATGAAAAACTGTTTTTT | CSASRGATNEKLFF
TRBJ1-6 | - | few | TRBV27 | TGTGCCAGCAGTAACGAGGCTGGATCACCCCTCCACTTT | CASSNEAGSPLHF
TRBJ2-3 | TRBD2 | - | TRBV5-1 | TGCGCCAGCAGCTTACCACTAGCGGGGGGCACAGATACGCAGTATTTT | CASSLPLAGGTDTQYF
TRBJ2-1 | - | - | TRBV2 | TGTGCCAGCAGTGAGGGAGAGGCTAGAGGCAATGAGCAGTTCTTC | CASSEGEARGNEQFF
TRBJ2-2 | TRBD2 | - | TRBV5-1 | TGCGCCAGCAGCTTGCCTAGCGGGGGGGCCTTGGACACCGGGGAGCTGTTTTTT | CASSLPSGGALDTGELFF
TRBJ1-2 | - | few | TRBV5-1 | TGCGCCAGCAGCTTGGTCCAGGACTATGGCTACACCTTC | CASSLVQDYGYTF
TRBJ1-5 | TRBD1 | - | TRBV10-1 | TGCGCCAGCAGTGGATCCCGGGACAGACATAGCAATCAGCCCCAGCATTTT | CASSGSRDRHSNQPQHF
TRBJ1-4 | - | - | TRBV7-2 | TGTGCCAGCAGCCTAGCAGGGGTAGAAGAAAAACTGTTTTTT | CASSLAGVEEKLFF
TRBJ1-2 | - | few | TRBV20-1 | TGCAGTGCTAGTCCGACTAGTCCCAACAACGGGGGTGGCTACACCTTC | CSASPTSPNNGGGYTF
TRBJ1-2 | - | - | TRBV5-1 | TGCGCCAGCAGCCTAACCTGGAGCTTCGGCTACACCTTC | CASSLTWSFGYTF